The rows below give T cell receptor beta chains drawn from one sample of a study of early T cells in non-severe SARS-CoV-2 infection. TCRdb passed the 5' RACE reads through MiXCR, listing each CDR3 protein once. Of some 59,000 distinct CDR3 sequences in the sample, roughly 10% are singletons; the top ten hold roughly 4.5%. The sample consisted of whole blood. The origin of the receptors is an adult who was a healthcare worker with PCR-confirmed SARS-CoV-2 infection or an uninfected control (not recorded which). Both conserved end residues are part of each CDR3. The order of the fields is D gene, clone size, V gene, J gene, CDR3 DNA, CDR3 protein. D genes are given only for firm matches. Clone size, where shown, is once, few, many, or a class for clones that have expanded.

NA	many	TRBV6-5	TRBJ2-3	TGTGCCAGCAGTTACGGGGGCACAGATACGCAGTATTTT	CASSYGGTDTQYF
TRBD1	few	TRBV5-1	TRBJ2-7	TGCGCCAGCAGCCCCCTGCAGGGGGCCTACGAGCAGTACTTC	CASSPLQGAYEQYF
NA	many	TRBV6-6	TRBJ2-1	TGTGCCAGCAGTTACTCAAGGGCTTCGCCTAGGTATGAGCAGTTCTTC	CASSYSRASPRYEQFF
NA	NA	TRBV18	TRBJ2-6	TGTGCCAGCTCACCCGACAAACAGGGCTCTGGGGCCAACGTCCTGACTTTC	CASSPDKQGSGANVLTF
TRBD2	many	TRBV29-1	TRBJ2-7	TGCAGCGTTGACGGAGTAGCGGGAAACCGATACGAGCAGTACTTC	CSVDGVAGNRYEQYF
NA	few	TRBV7-9	TRBJ2-3	TGTGCCAGCAGCCCGAGACAGGCTGAACCAAATACGCAGTATTTT	CASSPRQAEPNTQYF
NA	many	TRBV5-1	TRBJ2-7	TGCGCCAGCAGCGAGGGGACATTCCCCTACGAGCAGTACTTC	CASSEGTFPYEQYF
TRBD1	many	TRBV5-4	TRBJ2-1	TGTGCCAGCAGCCCAGGGGGCAGTACTTCCTACAATGAGCAGTTCTTC	CASSPGGSTSYNEQFF
TRBD2	NA	TRBV12-3/TRBV12-4	TRBJ2-3	TGTGCCAGCAGTTTGCGGGAGGGCACAGATACGCAGTATTTT	CASSLREGTDTQYF
NA	many	TRBV7-9	TRBJ1-2	TGTGCCAGCAGCTTCGAAGCCGTAAACTATGGCTACACCTTC	CASSFEAVNYGYTF
NA	many	TRBV19	TRBJ2-5	TGTGCCAGTAGTATAGACGACAGGAAGACCCAGTACTTC	CASSIDDRKTQYF
NA	few	TRBV5-1	TRBJ2-1	TGCGCCAGCAGCTTGGAACAGGTGGAATTCTTC	CASSLEQVEFF
NA	NA	TRBV5-1	TRBJ1-5	TGCGCCAGCACCCCGAGTGGAGCTAGCAATCAGCCCCAGCATTTT	CASTPSGASNQPQHF
TRBD1	few	TRBV11-2	TRBJ1-2	TGTGCCAGCAGCCCTGGGACAGGGAGGGGATCGGGTGGTGGCTACACCTTC	CASSPGTGRGSGGGYTF
TRBD1	many	TRBV20-1	TRBJ2-5	TGCAGTGCCCCTCCGGGGACAGAAGAGACCCAGTACTTC	CSAPPGTEETQYF
NA	NA	TRBV27	TRBJ2-7	TGTGCCAGCAGTGACGGCTACGAGCAGTACTTC	CASSDGYEQYF
NA	NA	TRBV6-6	TRBJ1-5	TGTGCCACCCGGTCAATCGGGTTCCGCAATCAGCCCCAGCATTTT	CATRSIGFRNQPQHF
NA	many	TRBV7-9	TRBJ1-1	TGTGTATGGACCTCCAGGAACACTGAAGCTTTCTTT	CVWTSRNTEAFF
NA	few	TRBV7-9	TRBJ1-3	TGTGCCAGCAGCCAAGGCGGATCTGGAAACACCATATATTTT	CASSQGGSGNTIYF
NA	many	TRBV20-1	TRBJ2-2	TGCAGTGCTAGAGTGCAAGGGCGGGTGGAGCTGTTTTTT	CSARVQGRVELFF
TRBD1	many	TRBV7-9	TRBJ1-2	TGTGCCAGCAGCTTAGGGACAGGGTACCACTACACCTTC	CASSLGTGYHYTF
TRBD1	few	TRBV7-3	TRBJ1-2	TGTGCCAGCAGCCCCCACGGGACAGGGTATGGCTACACCTTC	CASSPHGTGYGYTF
NA	many	TRBV15	TRBJ2-3	TGTGCCACCAGCAGAGGGGGCGCTATAAACACAGATACGCAGTATTTT	CATSRGGAINTDTQYF
TRBD2	many	TRBV29-1	TRBJ2-3	TGCAGCGCTGAAGGGCTAGCGGGGGTCAGCACAGATACGCAGTATTTT	CSAEGLAGVSTDTQYF
TRBD2	NA	TRBV27	TRBJ2-7	TGTGCCAGCAGGCAATATATCCGGGACTACCACTCCTACGAGCAGTACTTC	CASRQYIRDYHSYEQYF